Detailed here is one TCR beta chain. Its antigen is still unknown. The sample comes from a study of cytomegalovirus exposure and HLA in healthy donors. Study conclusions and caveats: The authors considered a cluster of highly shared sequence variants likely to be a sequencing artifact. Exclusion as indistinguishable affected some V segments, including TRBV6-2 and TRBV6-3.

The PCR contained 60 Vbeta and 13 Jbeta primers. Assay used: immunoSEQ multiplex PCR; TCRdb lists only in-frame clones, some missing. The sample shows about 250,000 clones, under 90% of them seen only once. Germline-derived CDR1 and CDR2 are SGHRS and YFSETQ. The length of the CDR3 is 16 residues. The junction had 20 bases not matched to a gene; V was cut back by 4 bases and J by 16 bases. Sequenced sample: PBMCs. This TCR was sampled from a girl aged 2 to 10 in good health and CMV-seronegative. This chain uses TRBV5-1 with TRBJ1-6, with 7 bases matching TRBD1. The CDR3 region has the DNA TGCGCCAGCAGCCGTAGGTTTGGGACAGCAGCTTTTCGTCTCCACTTT. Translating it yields CASSRRFGTAAFRLHF.